The source of this T cell receptor beta chain is a study of cytomegalovirus exposure and HLA in healthy donors. Findings of the study overall: Rarity held for most TCR sequences, but there were some public TCRs that occurred in many donors. Most subjects' HLA-A and HLA-B alleles were reportedly predicted from TCR beta sequences. In a later analysis, TCR beta V- and J-gene trimming was associated with a missense DCLRE1C variant.

On this clone: The antigen is not known. Additional DNA sequences in this sample encode the identical CDR3.

Looked up from germline, CDR1 is MNHNS and CDR2 is SASEGT. This CDR3 is built from 14 residues. V shed 1 base and J shed 8 bases, with 11 bases lying between them. Primers: 60 Vbeta forward and 13 Jbeta reverse. This table comes from immunoSEQ multiplex PCR, and its TCRdb copy is limited to in-frame clones, with some not included. This sample has about 140,000 clones, with approximately 80% found just once. Donors were ostensibly healthy at sampling, although undocumented immune exposures were probable. The rearrangement uses TRBV6-1 and TRBJ1-4; possibly TRBD1 for D (5 bases). The receptor's source is a male donor in good health and CMV-seronegative. Sequencing was performed on PBMCs. The CDR3 sequence is CASSEVSGWEKLFF. The CDR3 bases are TGTGCCAGCAGTGAAGTATCAGGGTGGGAAAAACTGTTTTTT.